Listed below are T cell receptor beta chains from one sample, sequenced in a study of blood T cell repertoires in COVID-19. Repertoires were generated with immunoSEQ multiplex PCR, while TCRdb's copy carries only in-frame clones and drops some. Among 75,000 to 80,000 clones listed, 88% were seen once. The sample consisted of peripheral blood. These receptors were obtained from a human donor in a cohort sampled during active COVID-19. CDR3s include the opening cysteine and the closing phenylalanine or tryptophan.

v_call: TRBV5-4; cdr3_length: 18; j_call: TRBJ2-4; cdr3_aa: CASSSLGGQPEGGNIQYF
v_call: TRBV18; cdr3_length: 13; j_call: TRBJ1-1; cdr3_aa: CASSPTVSAEAFF
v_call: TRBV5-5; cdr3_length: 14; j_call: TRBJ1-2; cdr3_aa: CASSSDPGDYGYTF
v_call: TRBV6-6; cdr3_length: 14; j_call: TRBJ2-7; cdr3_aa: CASSYSIVRDEQYF
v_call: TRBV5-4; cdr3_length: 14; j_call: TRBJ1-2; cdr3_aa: CASSFGPGYGGYTF
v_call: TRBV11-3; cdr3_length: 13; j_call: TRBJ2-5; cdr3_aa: CASSPSAQETQYF
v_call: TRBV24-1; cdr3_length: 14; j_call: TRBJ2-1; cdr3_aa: CATSDYRGTGPQFF
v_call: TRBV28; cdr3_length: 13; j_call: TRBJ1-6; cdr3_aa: CASSLPGVSPLHF
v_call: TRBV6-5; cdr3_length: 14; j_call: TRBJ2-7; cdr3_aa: CASSRGLEAYEQYF
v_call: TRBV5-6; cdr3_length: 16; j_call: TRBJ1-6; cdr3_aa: CASSTGTGAYNSPLHF
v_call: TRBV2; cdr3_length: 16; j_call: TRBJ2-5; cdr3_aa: CASPKGGLAGKKTQYF
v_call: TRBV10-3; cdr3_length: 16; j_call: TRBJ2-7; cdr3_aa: CAIRPGLAGGRYEQYF
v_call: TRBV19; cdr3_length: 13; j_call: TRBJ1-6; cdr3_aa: CASEPGQSSPLHF
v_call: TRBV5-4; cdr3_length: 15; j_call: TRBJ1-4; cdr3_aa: CASSLAGQGGEKLFF
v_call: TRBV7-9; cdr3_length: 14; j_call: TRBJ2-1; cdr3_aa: CASSQSGGYNEQFF
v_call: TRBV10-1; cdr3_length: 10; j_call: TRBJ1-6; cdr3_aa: CATPAGPSDF
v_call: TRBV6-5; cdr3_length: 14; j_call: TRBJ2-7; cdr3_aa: CASSYRGDGYEQYF
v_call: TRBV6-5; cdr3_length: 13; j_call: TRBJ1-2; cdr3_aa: CASSYGQSLGYTF
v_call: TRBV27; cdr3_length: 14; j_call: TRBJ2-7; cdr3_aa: CASSLSDTLHEQYF
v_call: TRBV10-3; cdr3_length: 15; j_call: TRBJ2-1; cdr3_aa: CATGGEGLNRNEQFF
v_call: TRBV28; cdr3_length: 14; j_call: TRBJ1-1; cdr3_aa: CASSTRQGSTEAFF
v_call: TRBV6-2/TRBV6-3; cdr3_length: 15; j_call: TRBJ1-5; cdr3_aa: CATRPTGIRNQPQHF
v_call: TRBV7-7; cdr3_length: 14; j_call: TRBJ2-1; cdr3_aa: CASSPQGAYNEQFF